This TCR beta chain derives from a study of T cells in tuberculosis. About the study: CD1B tetramers identified T cells specific for mycobacterial lipid GMM. Study-level results: Smaller alpha distances in active tuberculosis partly reflected shorter CDR3-alpha lengths. Cases with active tuberculosis were adults, while controls were adolescents.

The CDR3 contains 13 residues. Germline-derived CDR1 and CDR2 are MDHEN and SYDVKM. The V and J ends lost 7 bases and 0 bases respectively, with 10 bases between them. Time point meaning: new active TB diagnosis, blood taken before or within 7 days of starting treatment. Each patient had positive sputum smear microscopy and/or positive culture. Comments on this clone: Its antigen is undetermined.

The protocol was immunoSEQ multiplex PCR, while the TCRdb copy is restricted to in-frame clones and leaves out a portion. The data hold more than 30,000 clones, with around 86% observed a single time. The chain is built from TRBV28 and TRBJ2-7; no clear D gene. The sample here was PBMCs, taken at tuberculosis diagnosis. The sequence was obtained from an adult with tuberculosis. CDR3 sequence: CASTKAVSYEQYF. Written as DNA, the CDR3 is TGTGCCAGCACCAAGGCGGTCTCCTACGAGCAGTACTTC.